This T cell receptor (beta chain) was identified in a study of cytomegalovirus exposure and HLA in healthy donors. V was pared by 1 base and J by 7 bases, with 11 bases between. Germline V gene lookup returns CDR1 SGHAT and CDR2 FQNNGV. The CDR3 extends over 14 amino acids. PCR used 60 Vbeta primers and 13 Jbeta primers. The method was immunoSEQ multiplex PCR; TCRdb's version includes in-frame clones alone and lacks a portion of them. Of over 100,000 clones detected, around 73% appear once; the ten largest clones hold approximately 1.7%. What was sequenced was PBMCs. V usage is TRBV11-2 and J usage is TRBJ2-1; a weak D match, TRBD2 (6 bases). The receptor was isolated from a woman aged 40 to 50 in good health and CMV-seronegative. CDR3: CASSLAGLRNEQFF. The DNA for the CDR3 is TGTGCCAGCAGCTTAGCGGGACTGAGGAATGAGCAGTTCTTC. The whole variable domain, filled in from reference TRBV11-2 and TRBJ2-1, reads EAGVAQSPRYKIIEKRQSVAFWCNPISGHATLYWYQQILGQGPKLLIQFQNNGVVDDSQLPKDRFSAERLKGVDSTLKIQPAKLEDSAVYLCASSLAGLRNEQFFGPGTRLTVL.